These 2 T cell receptor beta chains came from one sample sequenced in a study of shared clonotypes between healthy human individuals (dated by TCRdb to the early 2020s). Library generation was performed with the immunoSEQ multiplex PCR assay. Sourced from immuneACCESS, this table was stored by TCRdb with only in-frame sequences that have V and J called. A share of the clones is absent; for the studies checked, an unresolved V gene accounts for under half, and the remainder has no known explanation. The sample data list approximately 940,000 clones, and 70% to 85% of these were observed just once. Approximately 1.5% of the sample comes from the top ten. Sequencing was performed on memory CD4+ T cells sorted from blood. The cell subset or site label of this sample denotes: CD45RA-negative fraction. Every receptor here comes from a man in his late teens or twenties in good health.

CDR3 loop: CATSRDLVGSATEQYF. CDR3 in DNA: TGTGCCACCAGCAGAGATCTGGTTGGGTCAGCGACCGAGCAGTACTTC. This chain links TRBV15 with TRBJ2-7, with no clear D. The ends were cut back, 0 bases at V and 6 bases at J, with 18 bases in the middle. Germline CDR1 reads LNHNV; CDR2 reads YYDKDF (reference sequence). This CDR3 is built from 16 residues.

The J gene is TRBJ1-5, the V gene TRBV7-8; D not certain. The CDR3 sequence is 16 residues long. CDR1 SGHVS and CDR2 FQNEAQ come from the germline V gene. V lost 4 bases, J lost 0 bases, and 13 bases lay in between. CDR3 loop: CASSSHALYSNQPQHF. The CDR3 nucleotides read TGTGCCAGCAGCTCTCACGCTTTGTATAGCAATCAGCCCCAGCATTTT.